This TCR beta chain came from a study of cytomegalovirus exposure and HLA in healthy donors. Germline CDR1 is SGHTA and CDR2 is FQGNSA. With 5 bases removed from V and 4 bases from J, the gap between germline ends came to 14 bases. CDR3 length equals 14 residues. The study ran its PCR with 60 Vbeta and 13 Jbeta primers. Method: immunoSEQ multiplex PCR; TCRdb's copy keeps in-frame clones and lacks some. This table holds 90,000 to 110,000 clones, approximately 16% found once. Study-level points and caveats: Many donors carried some public TCRs, although rarity characterized most TCR sequences. Later analysis suggested links between common viral pathogens and several top significant clusters. Using a false discovery rate of 0.05, a later analysis showed that approximately 17,000 TCR beta sequences were associated with HLA alleles.

A note on this clone: Its cognate antigen is unknown.

The sample taken for sequencing was PBMCs. The rearrangement uses TRBV7-2 and TRBJ1-2, with unresolved D. This TCR was sampled from a female donor in good health and CMV-seronegative. In nucleotides, the CDR3 is TGTGCCAGCAGCCCCCAGGAGGTTACCTATGGCTACACCTTC. The encoded protein is CASSPQEVTYGYTF.